These T cell receptor beta chains were read from a single sample in a study of human T cells and chemical hapten exposure. TCRdb passed the RACE reads through MiXCR, listing each CDR3 protein once. Of 35,000 to 45,000 distinct CDR3 sequences listed, approximately 13% are singletons. This sample comprised whole blood, obtained in connection with sensitization to the hapten diphenylcyclopropenone (DPC). The receptors here all came from a woman aged 25 to 39 with alopecia areata. Some clones in this sample may be carry-over from other donors' samples. Each CDR3 is given with its conserved first and last residue. Clone size is given for some rows only: seen once, a few or many times, or a class if the clone is expanded.

j_call | clone_size | v_call | cdr3_aa
TRBJ2-1 | few | TRBV3-1 | CASSPDQGVGEQFF
TRBJ2-7 | NA | TRBV20-1 | CSAMDSYSYEQYF
TRBJ2-7 | many | TRBV4-3 | CASSQDDGSYEQYF
TRBJ2-2 | many | TRBV20-1 | CSARTSGRPNTGELFF
TRBJ2-7 | few | TRBV7-9 | CASSPGGLSYEQYF
TRBJ2-5 | few | TRBV6-2/TRBV6-3 | CASSGTSGEKTQYF
TRBJ2-1 | NA | TRBV3-1 | CASSQDISGRRGEQFF
TRBJ2-7 | many | TRBV28 | CASSLTSGIGFEQYF
TRBJ1-4 | once | TRBV9 | CASSYAGTENEKLFF
TRBJ2-1 | NA | TRBV6-2/TRBV6-3 | CASNAGTDYNEQFF
TRBJ2-1 | many | TRBV12-3/TRBV12-4 | CASSPRRGQRGEQFF
TRBJ1-2 | NA | TRBV3-1 | CASSPWTGDGYTF
TRBJ2-7 | many | TRBV7-2 | CASSLGGISYEQYF
TRBJ1-1 | few | TRBV9 | CASSVEIYANTEAFF
TRBJ2-2 | many | TRBV11-2 | CASSSVSGTGELFF